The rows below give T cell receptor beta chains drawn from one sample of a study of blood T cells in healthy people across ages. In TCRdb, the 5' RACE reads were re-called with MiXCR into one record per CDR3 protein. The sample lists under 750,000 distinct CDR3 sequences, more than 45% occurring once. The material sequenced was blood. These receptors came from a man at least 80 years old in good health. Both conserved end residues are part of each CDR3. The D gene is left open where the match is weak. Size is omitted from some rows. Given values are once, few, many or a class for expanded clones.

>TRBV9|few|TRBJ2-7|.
TGTGCCAGCAGCGTAGAGGTTTCAGGCTCTTGGCCCTACGAGCAGTACTTC
CASSVEVSGSWPYEQYF
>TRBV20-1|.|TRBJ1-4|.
TGCAGTGCTAGGCGACCTGGGCCTGCAACTAATGAAAAACTGTTTTTT
CSARRPGPATNEKLFF
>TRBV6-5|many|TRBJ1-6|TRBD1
TGTGCCAGCAGCCGACAGGGCCATAATTCACCCCTCCACTTT
CASSRQGHNSPLHF
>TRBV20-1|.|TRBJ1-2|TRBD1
TGCAGTGCACCCGGGACAGGGACTGGTGGCTACACCTTC
CSAPGTGTGGYTF
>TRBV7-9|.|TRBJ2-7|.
TGTGCCAGCAGCTTAGGCGGAGTGGGGGCCGTAACGAGGTCCTACGAGCAGTACTTC
CASSLGGVGAVTRSYEQYF
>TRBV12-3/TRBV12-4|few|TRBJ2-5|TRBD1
TGTGCCAGCAGTTTAGGGACAGGGGGTTGGGAGACCCAGTACTTC
CASSLGTGGWETQYF
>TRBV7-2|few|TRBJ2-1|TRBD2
TGTGCCAGCAGCTTTTTCCTAGCGGGGTTATCTAGCAATGAGCAGTTCTTC
CASSFFLAGLSSNEQFF
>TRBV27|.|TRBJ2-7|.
TGTGCCAGCCCCCGGGGTGATTACGTGTGGGAGCAGTACTTC
CASPRGDYVWEQYF
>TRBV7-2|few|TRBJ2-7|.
TGTGCCAGCAGCTTGGTAACGGGAGCTGTTTACGAGCAGTACTTC
CASSLVTGAVYEQYF
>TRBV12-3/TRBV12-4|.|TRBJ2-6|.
TGTGCCAGCAGCTCCGGGACGGCCTCTGGGGCCAACGTCCTGACTTTC
CASSSGTASGANVLTF
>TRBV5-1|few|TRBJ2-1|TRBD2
TGCGCCAGCAGCCATAGCGGGGAGGCCTACAATGAGCAGTTCTTC
CASSHSGEAYNEQFF
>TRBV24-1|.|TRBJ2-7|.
TGTGCCACCAGTGCAGGGACCTACGAGCAGTACTTC
CATSAGTYEQYF
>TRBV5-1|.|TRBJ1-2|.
TGCGCCAGCAGCTTGGCAGGGCAAAGTTCATATGGCTACACCTTC
CASSLAGQSSYGYTF
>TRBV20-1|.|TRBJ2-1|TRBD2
TGCAGTGCGACGCCTCCGGGACTAGCGGGAGGATTTGAGCAGTTCTTC
CSATPPGLAGGFEQFF
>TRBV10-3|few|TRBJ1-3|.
TGTGCCATCAGTGAGGCAAGGGGCTCTGGAAACACCATATATTTT
CAISEARGSGNTIYF
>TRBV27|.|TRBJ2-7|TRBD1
TGTGCCAGCACCGACCGACAGGGGCACGAGCAGTACTTC
CASTDRQGHEQYF
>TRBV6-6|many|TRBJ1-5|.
TGTGCCAGCAGCGCCCGCCGAGGGGACGGTCAGCCCCAGCATTTT
CASSARRGDGQPQHF